This T cell receptor beta chain was found in a study of control samples from healthy donors and cancer patients (dated by TCRdb to 2018 to 2021). The library was made by the immunoSEQ multiplex PCR assay. Drawn from immuneACCESS, this table holds only the in-frame rearrangements with V and J called that TCRdb kept. Clones are partly lost; checked studies trace under half to an unresolved V gene and leave the rest unexplained. The sample yields 150,000 to 170,000 clones; approximately 94% were counted once. Together, the top ten hold 5.7% of the sample. V ends up 2 bases short and J 7 bases short, with an unmatched junction base count of 1. Sequences MNHEY (CDR1) and SMNVEV (CDR2) are obtained from the germline V gene (reference sequence). The CDR3 starts with the cysteine, ends with the phenylalanine, and has 12 residues. Of the read, only the CDR3 DNA is kept; its 36 bases are in frame from base 1.

Note on this clone: It has no known antigen specificity. Qualities for individual bases were not recorded, and no much larger clone is one base off.

The rearranged chain carries TRBV27 and TRBJ2-5; the junction holds 7 bases that match TRBD2. The receptor comes from a man aged 35 to 55 in good health. Sample: blood. The CDR3 in this case is CASSLTGGTQYF. The nucleotide sequence reads TGTGCCAGCAGTTTAACGGGGGGGACCCAGTACTTC.